This TCR beta chain was sequenced during a study of blood T cell repertoires in COVID-19. For the study at large: Spain, Italy and the United States supplied samples that represented acute and convalescent COVID-19.

CDR3 length equals 14 residues. In germline, CDR1 is WNHNN, CDR2 SYGVQD (reference sequence). With 0 bases removed from V and 3 bases from J, the gap between germline ends came to 9 bases. This clone was found once. Under the authors' procedure: Researchers report that nucleated cell counts were estimated from reference gene primer amplification. Clones were sequenced by immunoSEQ multiplex PCR, and TCRdb holds only the in-frame ones, with some missing. V, J and clone size are taken as reported in that table, and D and trimming were inferred from the DNA itself. The top ten hold about an eighth of the sample, which has about 130,000 clones, about 89% seen once.

The source of this sequence is a woman in her 70s with COVID-19, enrolled during active disease. Sample: peripheral blood. The chain employs TRBV10-1 and TRBJ2-7, with D hard to call. The CDR3 loop is CASSESKQFYEQYF. In DNA, the CDR3 is TGCGCCAGCAGTGAGTCGAAACAGTTCTACGAGCAGTACTTC.